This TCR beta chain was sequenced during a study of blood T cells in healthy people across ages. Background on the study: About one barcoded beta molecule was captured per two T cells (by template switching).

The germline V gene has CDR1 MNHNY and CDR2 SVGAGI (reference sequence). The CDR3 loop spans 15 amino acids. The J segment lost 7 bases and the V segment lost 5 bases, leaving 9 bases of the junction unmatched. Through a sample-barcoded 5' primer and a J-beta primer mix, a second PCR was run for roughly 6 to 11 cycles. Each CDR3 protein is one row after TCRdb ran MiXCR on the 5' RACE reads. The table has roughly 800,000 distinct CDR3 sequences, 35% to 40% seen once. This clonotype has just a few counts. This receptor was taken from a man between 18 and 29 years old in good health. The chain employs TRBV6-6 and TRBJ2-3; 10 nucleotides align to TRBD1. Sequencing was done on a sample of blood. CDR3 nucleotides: TGTGCCAGCAGTGACCCGGGACAGGGGTTACATACGCAGTATTTT. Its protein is CASSDPGQGLHTQYF.